This TCR beta chain comes out of a study of OX40 agonist ivuxolimab in advanced cancers. In terms of the full investigation: Ivuxolimab was an agonistic, fully human IgG2 monoclonal antibody directed against OX40 (CD134), a costimulatory receptor. Intravenous ivuxolimab was administered to patients every 2 weeks at six dose levels: 0.01, 0.1, 0.3, 1.5, 3 and 10 mg/kg. Among the 50 to 55 dose-escalation patients, roughly 20 had hepatocellular carcinoma, 15 or so melanoma, 9 renal cell carcinoma and 9 head and neck cancer. In the dose-escalation cohort, 75% to 90% of patients were male, and the mean age was 60 years with a range of roughly 23 to 90. Prior anti-PD-1, anti-PD-L1 or anti-CTLA-4 therapy was permitted, and 40% of dose-escalation patients had received checkpoint inhibitors. Partial responses were achieved by three dose-escalation patients, of whom one had hepatocellular carcinoma and two had cutaneous melanoma. Peripheral TCRbeta sequencing was intended to test whether TCR sequence diversity was altered and clonal T-cell expansion was caused by ivuxolimab. The paper describes the monotherapy dose-escalation part (N = 52 patients) of the phase I trial of ivuxolimab. Broader findings and caveats from the paper: Low levels of normalized T-cell clonal expansion were also shown by some nonresponding patients. At doses of 0.1 to 3.0 mg/kg, clonal expansion of both CD4+ and CD8+ blood T cells was observed from baseline to week 6. After ivuxolimab, CD8+ T cells had more expanded clones than CD4+ T cells on average. Partial responders in the 0.1-3.0 mg/kg groups had among the lowest normalized peripheral clonal expansion, especially among CD8+ T cells. The antigen specificity of the peripheral T cells that underwent clonal expansion was not determined.

V is cut back by 0 bases and J by 1 base, with 3 bases in the junction unmatched. From the germline V gene, CDR1 is SGHRS and CDR2 is YFSETQ. Including the terminal cysteine and phenylalanine, the CDR3 comprises 16 residues. Solely the CDR3 DNA is kept, with 48 bases framed from the first base. The trial excluded patients who had a history of autoimmune disease or were on systemic immunosuppression. Peripheral blood for TCR sequencing was collected from all dose cohorts at baseline, on cycle 4 day 1, and on cycle 7 day 1. The samples were taken from a phase I, first-in-human, multicenter, open-label dose-escalation trial of ivuxolimab. Adults with locally advanced or metastatic melanoma, renal cell, hepatocellular, or head and neck squamous cell carcinoma were enrolled in the trial. CD4+ and CD8+ T cells were sorted separately from peripheral blood before TCR sequencing. As regards this clone: Its antigen is currently not known. No per-base quality is available; no much larger clone lies one base away. Other DNA sequences from this sample encode an identical CDR3 as well.

For sequencing of the TCRbeta CDR3 region, genomic DNA was extracted from the sorted cells. TCRbeta CDR3 regions were sequenced using the immunoSEQ Assay. Entries here come from immuneACCESS through TCRdb and include only in-frame sequences with V and J called. Some clones fail to appear in such tables; in the studies checked, an unresolved V gene covers under half of the shortfall, and the cause of the remainder is unknown. The sample table holds 57,000 or so clones, of which 84% were seen once. The ten largest account for approximately 4.4% of the sample. The source material was CD4+ or CD8+ T cells sorted from blood, sampled in a trial of the OX40 agonist ivuxolimab. The rearrangement combines TRBV5-1 with TRBJ2-1, and 8 bases in between align with TRBD2. The sequence derives from an adult with an advanced solid tumor such as melanoma, head and neck, liver or kidney cancer. The CDR3 sequence is CASSLVSGGSYNEQFF. The DNA reads TGCGCCAGCAGCTTGGTGAGCGGGGGTTCCTACAATGAGCAGTTCTTC.